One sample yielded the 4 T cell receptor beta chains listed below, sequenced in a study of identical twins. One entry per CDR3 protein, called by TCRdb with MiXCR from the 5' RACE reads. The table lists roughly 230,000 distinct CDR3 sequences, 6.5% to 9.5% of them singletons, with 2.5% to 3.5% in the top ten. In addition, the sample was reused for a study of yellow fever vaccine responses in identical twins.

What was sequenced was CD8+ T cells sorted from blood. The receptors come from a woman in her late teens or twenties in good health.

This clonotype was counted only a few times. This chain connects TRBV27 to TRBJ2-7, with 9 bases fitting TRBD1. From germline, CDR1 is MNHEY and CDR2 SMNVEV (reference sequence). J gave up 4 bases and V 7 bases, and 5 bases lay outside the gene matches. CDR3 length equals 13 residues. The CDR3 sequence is CASIGQGLYEQYF. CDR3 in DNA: TGTGCCAGCATTGGACAGGGGCTGTACGAGCAGTACTTC.

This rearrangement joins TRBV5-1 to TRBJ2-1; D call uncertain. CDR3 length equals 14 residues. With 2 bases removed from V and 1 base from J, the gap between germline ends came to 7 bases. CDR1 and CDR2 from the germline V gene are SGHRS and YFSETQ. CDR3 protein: CASSFEESYNEQFF. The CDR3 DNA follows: TGCGCCAGCAGCTTCGAGGAATCCTACAATGAGCAGTTCTTC. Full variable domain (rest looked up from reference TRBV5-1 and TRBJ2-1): KAGVTQTPRYLIKTRGQQVTLSCSPISGHRSVSWYQQTPGQGLQFLFEYFSETQRNKGNFPGRFSGRQFSNSRSEMNVSTLELGDSALYLCASSFEESYNEQFFGPGTRLTVL.

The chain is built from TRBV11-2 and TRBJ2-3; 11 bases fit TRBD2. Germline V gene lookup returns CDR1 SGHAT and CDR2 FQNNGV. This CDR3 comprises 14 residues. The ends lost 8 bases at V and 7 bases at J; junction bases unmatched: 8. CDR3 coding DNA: TGTGCCAGCCGTAGGCTAGCGGGAGGATATACGCAGTATTTT. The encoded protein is CASRRLAGGYTQYF.

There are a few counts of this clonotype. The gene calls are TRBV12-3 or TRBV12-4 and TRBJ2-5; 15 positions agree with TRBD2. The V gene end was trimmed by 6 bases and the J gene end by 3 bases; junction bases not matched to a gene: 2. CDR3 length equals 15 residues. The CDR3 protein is CASRGLAGGEETQYF. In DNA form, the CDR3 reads TGTGCCAGCAGGGGACTAGCGGGGGGAGAAGAGACCCAGTACTTC.